This is a list of T cell receptor beta chains from one sample in a study of cytomegalovirus exposure and HLA in healthy donors. The protocol was immunoSEQ multiplex PCR, while the TCRdb copy is restricted to in-frame clones and leaves out a portion. The table lists some 120,000 clones, 55% to 75% of them singletons. The material sequenced was PBMCs. The receptors derive from a middle-aged woman in good health and CMV-seropositive. Each CDR3 is given without its conserved first and last residue. The order of the fields is clone size, V gene, J gene, CDR3 protein. The size of a clone is reported for some rows only, either as once, few or many, or as a class for expanded clones.

size: -; V: TRBV15; J: TRBJ2-1; CDR3: ATSRSPGLADYNEQF
size: -; V: TRBV6-5; J: TRBJ1-5; CDR3: ASSQGNNQPQH
size: -; V: TRBV9; J: TRBJ2-1; CDR3: ASSSVGAGGTVPLRGEQF
size: few; V: TRBV18; J: TRBJ1-2; CDR3: ASSLLTGTKNYGYT
size: -; V: TRBV7-9; J: TRBJ2-3; CDR3: ASSLPPTDTQY
size: -; V: TRBV7-9; J: TRBJ1-2; CDR3: ASSLEVGAGRSYT
size: -; V: TRBV25-1; J: TRBJ1-4; CDR3: ASSGSGTGGKLF
size: once; V: TRBV5-1; J: TRBJ1-3; CDR3: ASSPPSSGNTIY
size: -; V: TRBV30; J: TRBJ1-2; CDR3: AWRIGLAGSGYT
size: few; V: TRBV7-8; J: TRBJ2-3; CDR3: ASRLIAGGPDTQY
size: -; V: TRBV7-3; J: TRBJ2-3; CDR3: ASSSDSGLRSDTQY
size: once; V: TRBV7-6; J: TRBJ2-1; CDR3: ASSFLHPRGLAYNEQF
size: few; V: TRBV6-1; J: TRBJ1-3; CDR3: ASSLTTGAENTIY
size: -; V: TRBV9; J: TRBJ2-3; CDR3: ASSLTGSTDTQY
size: -; V: TRBV29-1; J: TRBJ2-1; CDR3: SVEYRGGLEEQF
size: -; V: TRBV15; J: TRBJ2-1; CDR3: ATSSPSTGGPPSSQF
size: -; V: TRBV7-8; J: TRBJ2-7; CDR3: ASSAVPGGLSYEQY
size: few; V: TRBV7-9; J: TRBJ1-1; CDR3: SSSFPQGEAF
size: -; V: TRBV19; J: TRBJ2-7; CDR3: ASSIGHEQY
size: -; V: TRBV9; J: TRBJ2-5; CDR3: ASSTRGTGQETQY
size: -; V: TRBV7-9; J: TRBJ2-5; CDR3: ASSLDSVKTQY
size: -; V: TRBV30; J: TRBJ2-7; CDR3: AWSPRGIAGGIGEQY
size: -; V: TRBV6-5; J: TRBJ2-7; CDR3: ASSYDLYYEQY
size: -; V: TRBV6-5; J: TRBJ2-7; CDR3: ASSGGDRVTYEQY
size: -; V: TRBV19; J: TRBJ2-1; CDR3: ASSIRARTSDRGSYNEQF
size: -; V: TRBV19; J: TRBJ1-1; CDR3: ASTLGTANTEAF
size: -; V: TRBV5-4; J: TRBJ2-7; CDR3: ASRGGQDSYEQY
size: -; V: TRBV7-9; J: TRBJ1-1; CDR3: ASSSGEVLNTEAF
size: -; V: TRBV6-1; J: TRBJ1-1; CDR3: ASSEFGSRNTEAF
size: -; V: TRBV21-1; J: TRBJ1-6; CDR3: ASKVGEGEENSPLH
size: -; V: TRBV5-6; J: TRBJ2-7; CDR3: ASSRAPTSGRAYEQY
size: -; V: TRBV7-9; J: TRBJ2-1; CDR3: ASSPDEQF
size: -; V: TRBV13; J: TRBJ1-1; CDR3: ASSRGRTEAF
size: -; V: TRBV27; J: TRBJ1-1; CDR3: ASSPYDLRDNQQAF
size: -; V: TRBV27; J: TRBJ2-3; CDR3: ASSLLAASTDTQY
size: -; V: TRBV5-6; J: TRBJ2-5; CDR3: ASSLSLSREQY
size: -; V: TRBV5-1; J: TRBJ2-2; CDR3: ATQGQPNTGELF
size: -; V: TRBV29-1; J: TRBJ1-2; CDR3: SVEGRTSYGYT
size: -; V: TRBV7-3; J: TRBJ2-1; CDR3: ASSSDWSNEQF
size: -; V: TRBV2; J: TRBJ2-3; CDR3: ASTPGEGTDTQY